The clone carrying this TCR beta chain was observed many times. Its specificity is not known. The CDR3 consists of 13 residues. Trimming left V 1 base short and J 3 bases short, with 8 bases between. Germline CDR1 is SGHKS and CDR2 is YYEKEE (reference sequence). 5'RACE employing 10-nucleotide random UMIs yielded the cDNA. TCRdb analysed the 5' RACE reads with MiXCR anew, one entry per CDR3 protein. This sample has about 46,000 distinct CDR3 sequences, with approximately 3% found just once. These data come from a study of neurological immune-mediated disorders. Across the whole study: The roughly 35 patients with multiple sclerosis comprised roughly 30 relapsing-remitting cases and 3 secondary progressive cases. The study, taken as a whole, reports: Private repertoires in all groups were suggested by the finding that expanded clones across subjects shared no CDR3 amino acid sequences. The study phylogenetically grouped the repertoires of 18 of 34 multiple sclerosis patients into one related-CDR3 cluster, a possible signature.

Material for sequencing was PBMCs. The chain uses TRBV5-5 and TRBJ2-7, with D tentatively TRBD1 (6 bases). This receptor was identified in a woman aged 45-65 years with multiple sclerosis. The CDR3 sequence: CASSLTGNYEQYV. CDR3 in DNA: TGTGCCAGCAGCTTGACAGGGAACTACGAGCAGTACGTC.